The clone carrying this T cell receptor beta chain has at least ten counts. Its specificity is not known. CDR1 is SEHNR, CDR2 FQNEAQ, per germline (reference sequence). Losses at the gene ends were 8 bases for V and 1 base for J; bases not matched to a gene: 14. This CDR3 region has 17 residues. Each CDR3 protein gets one entry after TCRdb re-called the 5' RACE reads with MiXCR. The data hold 250,000 or so distinct CDR3 sequences, with less than 8.5% observed a single time. The data belong to a study of T cells after yellow fever vaccination. Findings of the study overall: Compared with primary, the secondary response was weaker and peaked at day 5, not 15.

Sequencing used CD4+ T cells sorted from PBMCs, obtained 15 days after the yellow fever booster vaccination. The source of this sequence is a young man who received the YFV17D yellow fever vaccine. V gene TRBV7-9 combines with J gene TRBJ2-3, with 8 bases identical to TRBD2. This CDR3 is CASGKASGSSGTDTQYF. The CDR3 nucleotides are TGTGCCAGCGGCAAAGCCAGCGGGAGCTCCGGCACAGATACGCAGTATTTT.